This T cell receptor beta chain was profiled in a study of blood T cell repertoires in COVID-19. Study-wide context: The samples span acute and convalescent COVID-19 from the United States, Italy and Spain. T cells, B-cell-depleted T cells, or PBMCs provided the cDNA or gDNA that served as material.

The table lists this clone with a few counts. Original processing methods: The authors estimated nucleated cell counts from reference gene primer amplification. The method was immunoSEQ multiplex PCR; TCRdb's version includes in-frame clones alone and lacks a portion of them. Clone size and the V and J calls come from that table; the DNA yielded D and trimming. This sample has around 65,000 clones, with approximately 78% found just once. Sequenced: peripheral blood. This TCR was recovered from a man at least 80 years old with acute or convalescent COVID-19.

The CDR3 coding sequence is TGTGCCTCCGAGTCCCCACTAGCGGCTAATGAGCAGTTCTTC. Its protein is CASESPLAANEQFF. The chain combines TRBV24-1 with TRBJ2-1; TRBD2 matches at 8 bases. Per germline, CDR1 KGHDR and CDR2 SFDVKD. The CDR3 has 14 amino acids. After removal of 12 bases from V and 7 bases from J, the junction contained 13 bases not matched to a gene.